This entry describes one T cell receptor beta chain. Repertoires were generated with immunoSEQ multiplex PCR, while TCRdb's copy carries only in-frame clones and drops some. The profile covers roughly 150,000 clones, with approximately 90% appearing a single time and roughly 0.7% taken by the ten largest. The data belong to a study of control samples from healthy donors and cancer patients. Per germline, CDR1 SGHAT and CDR2 FQNNGV. The CDR3 is made up of 13 amino acids. The V and J ends lost 4 bases and 4 bases respectively, with 11 bases between them. The receptor comes from a woman younger than 45 in good health. Sequencing used blood. The chain uses TRBV11-2 and TRBJ2-7; weak D call: TRBD2 (5 bases). The CDR3 reads CASSYTSGYEQYF. Written as DNA, the CDR3 is TGTGCCAGCAGCTACACCTCGGGGTACGAGCAGTACTTC.